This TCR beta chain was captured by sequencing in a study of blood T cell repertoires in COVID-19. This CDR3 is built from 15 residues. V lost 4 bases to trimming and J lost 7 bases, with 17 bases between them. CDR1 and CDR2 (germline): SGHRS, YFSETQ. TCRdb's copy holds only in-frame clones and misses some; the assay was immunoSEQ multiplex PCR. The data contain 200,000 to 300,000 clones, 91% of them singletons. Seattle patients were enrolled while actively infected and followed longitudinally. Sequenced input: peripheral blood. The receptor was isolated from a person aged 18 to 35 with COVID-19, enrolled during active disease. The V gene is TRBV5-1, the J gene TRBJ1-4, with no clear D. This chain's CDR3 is CASSEGVAGAEKLFF. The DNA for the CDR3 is TGCGCCAGCAGCGAGGGTGTTGCGGGTGCTGAAAAACTGTTTTTT.